Each of the 14 T cell receptor beta chains below was sequenced from the same sample in a study of T cell responses to AZD1222 COVID-19 vaccine. TCRdb's table, derived via immunoSEQ multiplex PCR, lists solely in-frame clones and lacks some. The sample has 140,000 to 150,000 clones; approximately 90% are singletons. The sample consisted of peripheral blood, taken on day 0 of AZD1222 vaccination. These receptors originate from an adult in good health.

The CDR3, as DNA: TGTGCCAGCAGCGTAGATGTAGACGGGGGCTTGATGACTGAAGCTTTCTTT. This codes for CASSVDVDGGLMTEAFF. V gene TRBV9 combines with J gene TRBJ1-1; TRBD1 might be the D (6 bases). The length of the CDR3 is 17 residues. Germline lookup yields CDR1 SGDLS and CDR2 YYNGEE. V shed 0 bases and J shed 5 bases, with 20 bases lying between them.

This rearrangement joins TRBV3-1 (or the pseudogene TRBV3-2) to TRBJ2-3; D uncertain. Per germline, CDR1 LGHDT and CDR2 YNNKEL (reference sequence). V lost 4 bases and J lost 5, with 7 bases in between. The CDR3 extends over 12 amino acids. The CDR3 DNA reads as TGTGCCAGCAGCCGAGTCCGAGATACGCAGTATTTT. Protein sequence: CASSRVRDTQYF.

This sequence joins TRBV27 and TRBJ2-1; D gene uncertain. Per germline, CDR1 MNHEY and CDR2 SMNVEV (reference sequence). This CDR3 spans 13 amino acids. Trimming left V 8 bases short and J 2 bases short, with 10 bases between. The CDR3 nucleotides are TGTGCCAGCGCTGCACCCACCTACAATGAGCAGTTCTTC. The encoded protein is CASAAPTYNEQFF.

The genes are TRBV5-5 and TRBJ2-7; a possible D gene is TRBD1 (5 bases). Trimming shortened V by 0 bases and J by 2 bases, and 6 bases separated the two germline ends. The CDR3 sequence is 13 residues long. The germline V gene encodes CDR1 SGHKS and CDR2 YYEKEE (reference sequence). The CDR3 region is CASSLAGTYEQYF. As DNA, the CDR3 is TGTGCCAGCAGCTTGGCAGGGACCTACGAGCAGTACTTC. The full variable domain, in which reference TRBV5-5 and TRBJ2-7 provide the parts outside the CDR3, is DAGVTQSPTHLIKTRGQQVTLRCSPISGHKSVSWYQQVLGQGPQFIFQYYEKEERGRGNFPDRFSARQFPNYSSELNVNALLLGDSALYLCASSLAGTYEQYFGPGTRLTVT.

The chain has TRBV9 and TRBJ2-1, with 7 positions matching TRBD2. The CDR3 loop spans 15 amino acids. Trimming took 0 bases from V and 7 from J; bases not matched to a gene: 7. CDR1 and CDR2 (germline): SGDLS, YYNGEE. The CDR3 here is CASSVGGREANEQFF. CDR3 nucleotide sequence: TGTGCCAGCAGCGTAGGTGGGAGGGAGGCGAATGAGCAGTTCTTC.

The chain uses TRBV29-1 and TRBJ2-3; maybe TRBD1 (6 bases). The CDR3 runs 12 residues. Germline CDR1 SQVTM, CDR2 ANQGSEA. Trimming cost V 4 bases and J 4 bases, with 9 bases left between them. The CDR3 bases are TGCAGCGTTGCCAGGGGCGCAGATACGCAGTATTTT. This gives the protein CSVARGADTQYF.

This sequence joins TRBV6-4 and TRBJ2-2, with TRBD2 matching over 13 bases. CDR3 length: 16 residues. Germline CDR1 and CDR2: MRHNA and SNTAGT. The junction had 4 bases not matched to a gene; V was cut back by 4 bases and J by 5 bases. CDR3 amino acids: CASSGLAGGGTGELFF. CDR3 in DNA: TGTGCCAGCAGTGGACTAGCGGGAGGAGGGACCGGGGAGCTGTTTTTT.

This chain uses TRBV11-2 with TRBJ2-4; D perhaps matches TRBD2 (5 bases). Trimming removed 2 bases at V and 5 bases at J, with 10 bases between. CDR1 and CDR2 from the germline V gene are SGHAT and FQNNGV. The CDR3 totals 14 residues. The CDR3 DNA reads TGTGCCAGCAGCTTATACGGCGGGCAAAACATTCAGTACTTC. Encoded protein: CASSLYGGQNIQYF.

The chain is built from TRBV7-2 and TRBJ2-7, with D possibly being TRBD2 (6 bases). Germline lookup yields CDR1 SGHTA and CDR2 FQGNSA. There are 15 residues in the CDR3. The V gene lost 3 bases and the J gene lost 0 bases, with 12 bases spanning the gap. CDR3 sequence reads: CASSFRDSISYEQYF. CDR3 nucleotide sequence: TGTGCCAGCAGCTTCCGGGACTCCATCTCCTACGAGCAGTACTTC.

The chain couples TRBV6-5 to TRBJ1-2; 7 bases line up with TRBD1. The V segment lost 6 bases and the J segment 8 bases; nucleotides outside the gene matches: 12. This CDR3 region has 14 residues. CDR1 and CDR2 (germline): MNHEY, SVGAGI. The CDR3 here is CASRKTGELSGYTF. The CDR3 DNA sequence: TGTGCCAGCAGAAAAACAGGGGAGTTGAGCGGCTACACCTTC.

The chain employs TRBV5-1 and TRBJ2-6; D may be TRBD1 or TRBD2 (5 bases each). Germline loops: CDR1 SGHRS, CDR2 YFSETQ. The ends were cut back, 1 base at V and 0 bases at J, with 20 bases in the middle. There are 20 residues in the CDR3. CDR3 region: CASSLSRNPGRISGANVLTF. DNA for the CDR3: TGCGCCAGCAGCTTGTCCCGCAATCCGGGACGGATCTCTGGGGCCAACGTCCTGACTTTC.

This clone was found once. The chain uses TRBV6-5 and TRBJ2-3, with a possible D match to TRBD2 (5 bases). Germline loops: CDR1 MNHEY, CDR2 SVGAGI. The CDR3 has 15 amino acids. Between the trimmed V and J ends, which lost 7 bases and 1 base, there was a span of 15 bases. Here the CDR3 DNA reads TGTGCCAGCATGAGGGAGCACCTACGCACAGATACGCAGTATTTT. Its protein is CASMREHLRTDTQYF.

The V gene is TRBV28, the J gene TRBJ2-1; D not certain. The V gene's germline CDR1 is MDHEN and CDR2 SYDVKM. This CDR3 has 13 amino acids. V was pared by 3 bases and J by 6 bases, with 9 bases between. CDR3 protein: CASSFIIVNEQFF. The CDR3 DNA reads as TGTGCCAGCAGTTTTATAATTGTCAATGAGCAGTTCTTC.

The chain couples TRBV5-1 to TRBJ2-1, with 10 bases aligning to TRBD2. Germline-derived CDR1 and CDR2 are SGHRS and YFSETQ. J gave up 4 bases and V 0 bases, and 4 bases lay outside the gene matches. The CDR3 runs 16 residues. CDR3 sequence reads: CASSLVRTSGYNEQFF. The CDR3, as DNA: TGCGCCAGCAGCTTGGTTAGGACTAGCGGATACAATGAGCAGTTCTTC.